This T cell receptor (beta chain) was sequenced in a study of immune cell composition in non-small cell lung cancer. Overall study context: Lung adenocarcinoma or squamous carcinoma made up most tumours.

Study findings and constraints: Roughly 80% of squamous and around 35% of adenocarcinoma cases had tumour-associated clones >0.5%. Overall clonality, unlike maximal tumour-associated clone frequency, did not predict TIL reactivity.

Concerning this clone: The antigen remains undetermined.

Germline V lookup: CDR1 SGHAT, CDR2 FQNNGV. The CDR3 loop spans 13 amino acids. Trimming took 5 bases from V and 8 from J; bases not matched to a gene: 8. Clones were read by immunoSEQ multiplex PCR, and TCRdb kept only the in-frame ones, dropping some. Among about 940 clones listed, roughly 78% were seen once. This clonotype originated in a human donor with non-small cell lung cancer. The rearrangement joins TRBV11-2 to TRBJ1-2; 7 nucleotides match TRBD1. Sequencing was carried out using lung tumor tissue. The DNA of the CDR3 is TGTGCCAGCAGCCCTGACAGGGTTCAGGGCTACACCTTC. It yields the protein CASSPDRVQGYTF.